This is a list of T cell receptor beta chains from one sample in a study of radiotherapy plus CTLA-4 blockade in lung cancer. Libraries were prepared by immunoSEQ multiplex PCR; TCRdb keeps only in-frame clonotypes and omits some of them. The sample includes 110,000 or so clones, roughly 74% of them seen just once. Here the sequenced sample was peripheral blood, taken from a patient treated with radiotherapy plus ipilimumab. Receptor source: a human donor with non-small cell lung cancer who had a partial response to radiotherapy plus ipilimumab. CDR3s include the opening cysteine and the closing phenylalanine or tryptophan. D genes are given only for firm matches. Clone size is stated in some rows and not others, as once, few, many or a class when expanded.

V gene: TRBV4-1; J gene: TRBJ1-1; D gene: NA; clone size: few; CDR3 protein: CASSGRRGGDRDTEAFF; CDR3 DNA: TGCGCCAGCAGCGGGCGGCGGGGGGGTGATAGGGACACTGAAGCTTTCTTT
V gene: TRBV30; J gene: TRBJ1-1; D gene: NA; clone size: NA; CDR3 protein: CAWSVGSGGAFF; CDR3 DNA: TGTGCCTGGAGTGTCGGCTCCGGCGGGGCTTTCTTT
V gene: TRBV5-4; J gene: TRBJ2-7; D gene: NA; clone size: NA; CDR3 protein: CASSLRSSATYEQYF; CDR3 DNA: TGTGCCAGCAGCTTGAGGTCTAGCGCGACCTACGAGCAGTACTTC
V gene: TRBV12-5; J gene: TRBJ2-2; D gene: TRBD1; clone size: few; CDR3 protein: CASGLVVQGTGELFF; CDR3 DNA: TGTGCTAGTGGTTTGGTCGTACAGGGGACCGGGGAGCTGTTTTTT
V gene: TRBV6-5; J gene: TRBJ2-7; D gene: TRBD2; clone size: NA; CDR3 protein: CASSYSGAGADEQYF; CDR3 DNA: TGTGCCAGCAGTTACTCGGGAGCGGGAGCAGACGAGCAGTACTTC
V gene: TRBV5-4; J gene: TRBJ1-2; D gene: NA; clone size: NA; CDR3 protein: CASSFDSNYGYTF; CDR3 DNA: TGTGCCAGCAGCTTTGACAGTAACTATGGCTACACCTTC
V gene: TRBV19; J gene: TRBJ2-6; D gene: TRBD2; clone size: NA; CDR3 protein: CASSTSGTSSGANVLTF; CDR3 DNA: TGTGCCAGTAGTACTTCCGGGACTAGCTCCGGGGCCAACGTCCTGACTTTC
V gene: TRBV4-3; J gene: TRBJ1-4; D gene: NA; clone size: few; CDR3 protein: CASSQDYLGGLNEKLFF; CDR3 DNA: TGCGCCAGCAGCCAAGACTATCTTGGGGGCTTAAATGAAAAACTGTTTTTT
V gene: TRBV7-2; J gene: TRBJ2-2; D gene: TRBD2; clone size: NA; CDR3 protein: CASSREGLARTGELFF; CDR3 DNA: TGTGCCAGCAGCCGGGAGGGACTAGCTAGAACCGGGGAGCTGTTTTTT
V gene: TRBV6-1; J gene: TRBJ2-5; D gene: NA; clone size: NA; CDR3 protein: CASSAASRETQYF; CDR3 DNA: TGTGCCAGCAGTGCCGCCAGTCGAGAGACCCAGTACTTC
V gene: TRBV28; J gene: TRBJ2-4; D gene: TRBD2; clone size: NA; CDR3 protein: CASRLAGVAKNIQYF; CDR3 DNA: TGTGCCAGCAGGTTAGCGGGGGTAGCCAAAAACATTCAGTACTTC
V gene: TRBV2; J gene: TRBJ1-1; D gene: NA; clone size: NA; CDR3 protein: CASSAGRGIKLTEAFF; CDR3 DNA: TGTGCCAGCAGTGCCGGTCGGGGGATCAAACTCACTGAAGCTTTCTTT
V gene: TRBV30; J gene: TRBJ2-4; D gene: TRBD1; clone size: NA; CDR3 protein: CAWSLLDRGDIQYF; CDR3 DNA: TGTGCCTGGAGTCTACTTGACAGGGGGGACATTCAGTACTTC
V gene: TRBV28; J gene: TRBJ2-2; D gene: NA; clone size: NA; CDR3 protein: CASSLLRGAGELFF; CDR3 DNA: TGTGCCAGCAGTTTGTTAAGGGGCGCCGGGGAGCTGTTTTTT
V gene: TRBV2; J gene: TRBJ1-5; D gene: NA; clone size: once; CDR3 protein: CASSKGSDQPQHF; CDR3 DNA: TGTGCCAGCAGCAAGGGTAGCGATCAGCCCCAGCATTTT
V gene: TRBV7-2; J gene: TRBJ1-1; D gene: NA; clone size: NA; CDR3 protein: CASSLQSNTEAFF; CDR3 DNA: TGTGCCAGCAGCTTACAGTCGAACACTGAAGCTTTCTTT
V gene: TRBV7-9; J gene: TRBJ1-2; D gene: NA; clone size: few; CDR3 protein: CASSMTQGPPYTF; CDR3 DNA: TGTGCCAGCAGTATGACGCAGGGCCCTCCATACACCTTC
V gene: TRBV19; J gene: TRBJ2-5; D gene: TRBD2; clone size: few; CDR3 protein: CASSQGTSRETQYF; CDR3 DNA: TGTGCCAGTAGTCAGGGGACTAGCCGGGAGACCCAGTACTTC
V gene: TRBV29-1; J gene: TRBJ2-3; D gene: TRBD1; clone size: NA; CDR3 protein: CSVQWTGGVEDTQYF; CDR3 DNA: TGCAGCGTTCAGTGGACAGGGGGCGTTGAAGATACGCAGTATTTT
V gene: TRBV19; J gene: TRBJ2-2; D gene: TRBD2; clone size: NA; CDR3 protein: CASSIRSPGTSSTGELFF; CDR3 DNA: TGTGCCAGTAGTATACGATCGCCCGGGACTAGTTCTACCGGGGAGCTGTTTTTT
V gene: TRBV5-1; J gene: TRBJ2-3; D gene: TRBD1; clone size: NA; CDR3 protein: CASSARTGEADTQYF; CDR3 DNA: TGCGCCAGCAGCGCGCGGACAGGGGAAGCAGATACGCAGTATTTT
V gene: TRBV29-1; J gene: TRBJ1-1; D gene: TRBD1; clone size: NA; CDR3 protein: CSAGTGNTEAFF; CDR3 DNA: TGCAGCGCCGGGACAGGGAACACTGAAGCTTTCTTT